This is a list of T cell receptor beta chains from one sample in a study of siplizumab effects on memory and regulatory T cells. The table came from immunoSEQ multiplex PCR; TCRdb's copy has only in-frame clones and leaves some out. The table shows more than 85,000 clones, with 85% to 95% occurring only once. Source material: Tregs sorted from blood. These receptors all come from a human donor in good health. Both conserved end residues are part of each CDR3. The order of the fields is D gene, V gene, J gene, CDR3 length, clone size, CDR3 protein, CDR3 DNA. The D gene is left open where the match is weak. Size is stated for part of the rows, as once, few or many counts, or as a class when the clone is expanded.

>-|TRBV11-2|TRBJ2-7|14|once
CASSSREIGKEQYF
TGTGCCAGCAGCTCCCGGGAGATCGGTAAGGAGCAGTACTTC
>-|TRBV28|TRBJ2-2|15|-
CASSLVLGGTGELFF
TGTGCCAGCAGTTTGGTTCTAGGGGGCACCGGGGAGCTGTTTTTT
>-|TRBV29-1|TRBJ2-1|18|-
CSVEEGFRGISSYNEQFF
TGCAGCGTTGAAGAGGGCTTCCGCGGGATAAGCTCCTACAATGAGCAGTTCTTC
>TRBD2|TRBV25-1|TRBJ2-1|16|-
CASSVASGLSYNEQFF
TGTGCCAGCAGTGTTGCTAGCGGGCTTTCCTACAATGAGCAGTTCTTC
>-|TRBV5-1|TRBJ2-1|15|-
CASSLAASSYNEQFF
TGCGCCAGCAGCTTGGCCGCGAGCTCCTACAATGAGCAGTTCTTC
>-|TRBV30|TRBJ2-7|13|-
CAWAGLPIYEQYF
TGTGCCTGGGCGGGCCTTCCGATCTACGAGCAGTACTTC
>-|TRBV28|TRBJ1-3|15|-
CASSFRVGSGNTIYF
TGTGCCAGCAGTTTTCGGGTGGGCAGTGGAAACACCATATATTTT
>-|TRBV18|TRBJ1-2|13|-
CASSPRGFYGYTF
TGTGCCAGCTCACCTCGGGGTTTCTATGGCTACACCTTC
>-|TRBV27|TRBJ1-5|15|-
CASSVLGNGNQPQHF
TGTGCCAGCAGTGTACTAGGGAACGGCAATCAGCCCCAGCATTTT
>-|TRBV21-1|TRBJ2-1|16|-
CASSPNPDLTRDEQFF
TGTGCCAGCAGCCCTAATCCAGATCTTACACGGGATGAGCAGTTCTTC
>TRBD1|TRBV19|TRBJ2-1|16|-
CASSIVGTGLVNEQFF
TGTGCCAGTAGTATAGTCGGGACAGGGTTGGTCAATGAGCAGTTCTTC
>-|TRBV7-3|TRBJ1-1|13|-
CASSLDRNTEAFF
TGTGCCAGCAGCCTGGACAGGAACACTGAAGCTTTCTTT
>-|TRBV29-1|TRBJ2-2|15|-
CSASSGTYNTGELFF
TGCAGCGCAAGTTCGGGTACCTACAACACCGGGGAGCTGTTTTTT
>-|TRBV25-1|TRBJ2-1|11|-
CASSHSLAQFF
TGTGCCAGCAGTCATAGCCTAGCGCAGTTCTTC
>-|TRBV14|TRBJ2-4|15|-
CASSQAGVAKNIQYF
TGTGCCAGCAGCCAAGCCGGCGTGGCAAAAAACATTCAGTACTTC
>-|TRBV5-6|TRBJ1-1|17|-
CASSLRGWGLGNTEAFF
TGTGCCAGCAGCTTGAGGGGGTGGGGTTTAGGAAACACTGAAGCTTTCTTT
>-|TRBV7-2|TRBJ2-3|12|-
CASSLVQDTQYF
TGTGCCAGCAGCTTAGTACAAGATACGCAGTATTTT
>-|TRBV28|TRBJ1-3|17|-
CASNLRGLGFSGNTIYF
TGTGCCAGCAACCTTAGGGGACTGGGTTTCTCTGGAAACACCATATATTTT
>-|TRBV12-5|TRBJ2-1|15|-
CASGSGLSSYNEQFF
TGTGCTAGTGGTTCCGGGTTGAGCTCCTACAATGAGCAGTTCTTC
>-|TRBV20-1|TRBJ1-4|10|-
CSASNEGLFF
TGCAGTGCTAGTAACGAAGGACTGTTTTTT
>TRBD2|TRBV7-9|TRBJ2-7|13|-
CASAREGGHEQYF
TGTGCCAGCGCACGGGAGGGGGGACACGAGCAGTACTTC
>-|TRBV9|TRBJ1-1|15|-
CASSVAAGGYTEAFF
TGTGCCAGCAGCGTAGCGGCGGGTGGTTACACTGAAGCTTTCTTT